The text below deals with one T cell receptor (beta chain). What it recognizes is unknown. The germline V gene encodes CDR1 MDHEN and CDR2 SYDVKM. Trimming removed 6 bases at V and 5 bases at J, with 21 bases between. This CDR3 has 16 amino acids. TCRdb keeps only in-frame clones here, not all; method: immunoSEQ multiplex PCR. The sample has 25,000 to 30,000 clones; around 81% are singletons. This sample was included in a study of T cells in localized non-small cell lung cancer. Study results and caveats: Heterogeneity remains possible, as sequencing covered one tumor region only.

The material sequenced was peripheral blood mononuclear cells, taken before any cancer treatment. V gene TRBV28 combines with J gene TRBJ2-3, with unresolved D. The clonotype was recovered from a man between 40 and 70 years old with stage III lung adenocarcinoma. The CDR3 here is CASSPPGARPLDTQYF. DNA for the CDR3: TGTGCCAGCAGCCCCCCCGGCGCTCGACCCTTAGATACGCAGTATTTT.